The source of this T cell receptor (beta chain) is a study of early T cells in non-severe SARS-CoV-2 infection (dated by TCRdb to about 2021). Broadly, across the study: Because TCR sequencing relied on bulk RNA taken from unsorted whole blood, pairing of alpha and beta chains was not possible. What the study reported, not specific to this receptor: VDJdb matching was skewed toward anti-spike CD8 responses, so virus-specific expansions were likely underestimated and private and CD4 specificities were missed.

This was a case-control study nested in a cohort of healthcare workers in London, UK, who had nasopharyngeal swab PCR tests and blood samples taken every week. Between 23 and 31 March 2020, the week of the UK lockdown, healthcare workers were enrolled and then followed up weekly for as long as 16 weeks. Its CDR3 holds 13 amino acids, cysteine through phenylalanine. Of all the DNA, just the CDR3 is kept, 39 bases in frame from base 1. At the junction V is shortened by 5 bases and J by 15 bases, with 19 bases in between. Preparation of the library involved 5' RACE. The instrument given in TCRdb is NextSeq 500. Unique molecular identifiers were attached to individual cDNA molecules in the TCR library protocol so that sequencing error and PCR bias could be corrected. Sequencing covered both TCR alpha and beta chains, and within each sample the abundances of alpha and beta sequences were tightly co-correlated. As for how the authors treated the data: V gene, J gene and CDR3 annotation of TCR sequences was performed with Decombinator V4. TCRs were defined as expanded if a significant change between any two time points was detected under a Poisson model with p below 0.0001. TCR abundances were normalised to the total number of TCRs sequenced per sample and were expressed as counts per million. MAIT TCRs were defined by TRAV1-2 paired with TRAJ12, TRAJ20 or TRAJ33, and iNKT TCRs by TRAV10 paired with TRAJ18. VDJdb, accessed on 1 November 2021, was searched for TCRs annotated for CMV, EBV and SARS-CoV-2, and TCRs annotated for more than one antigen were excluded. The public reads were run again by TCRdb, first through fastp at Q25 and then through MiXCR, and only productive beta chains were kept. Each CDR3 protein gets just one entry, which takes the most common genes and DNA from the rows behind it. These V and J calls are TCRdb output, not the study's own analysis. This sample gives 20,000 to 25,000 distinct CDR3 sequences in total; more than 3.5% of them show up just once. The leading ten clones occupy 7.8% of the sample.

The sample holds a few counts of this clonotype. The antigen it recognizes is unknown. The input lacks base qualities; no much larger clone sits a single base away. The sample was whole blood. The sequence was collected from an adult who was a healthcare worker with PCR-confirmed SARS-CoV-2 infection or an uninfected control (not recorded which). This chain is built from TRBV12-3 or TRBV12-4 and TRBJ1-4; the D segment could be TRBD1, given 5 matching bases. The CDR3 reads CASSPHPGTAMFF. The sequenced DNA is TGTGCCAGCAGTCCACACCCCGGGACGGCTATGTTTTTT.